This record looks at one T cell receptor (beta chain) sequence and its context. The antigen this receptor binds is unknown. Per-base qualities were not stored, and no clone one base away is much larger. This record comes from a study of blood T cells in healthy people across ages (dated by TCRdb to 2015 to 2017). Background on the whole study: Template switching captured roughly one uniquely barcoded TCR beta cDNA molecule per two T cells in model experiments. The study analyzed two additional independent replicas of 1 million unique cDNA reads from the same blood draw for two donors, one aged 18 to 30 and one aged 80 or older. To avoid experimental bias, donors of different ages were distributed randomly across sequencing lanes. The donors were divided into four age groups: young (average 16 years), middle-aged (approximately 39), aged (about 61) and long-lived (about 90). Using deep sequencing normalized with unique cDNA molecular identifiers, the study measured how TCR beta repertoire diversity changes with age.

Beyond this particular receptor, the publication reports: As age increased, observed TCR beta diversity per million T cells dropped in a roughly linear way, and a significant reduction was already evident by age about 36. Estimates of total diversity based on one million sequenced T cells were regarded as lower bounds and as underestimates. Compared with the aged group, more naive CD4+ T cells, fewer expanded clones and increased TCR diversity were shown by the long-lived group, suggesting age selection. Conclusive comparison of naive and antigen-experienced compartments was prevented by the profiling of bulk unsorted PBMCs. Observed TCR beta diversity correlated strongly with the percentage of naive T cells measured by flow cytometry. Because the CMV infection status of the donors was unknown, age-related changes in expanded clonotypes may potentially have been confounded.

Library generation was performed with 5' RACE. The sequencing machine was an Illumina HiSeq 2500. The second PCR ran for about 6 to 11 cycles and used a J-beta primer mix along with a sample-barcoded 5' primer. A unique molecular identifier was introduced onto each TCR beta cDNA molecule by a template-switch 5' adaptor carrying 12 random nucleotides. At least 2.5 million CDR3-containing paired-end reads were obtained from each sample. The Mint cDNA synthesis kit, primed by a TRBC-specific oligonucleotide, was used to synthesize first-strand cDNA from all RNA. Following uracil-DNA glycosylase treatment, all cDNA underwent a first 18-cycle PCR with the universal primers M1SS and BC2_uni_R. The original methods were these. Each sample was normalized by randomly selecting 1 million high-quality reads, each carrying a distinct molecular identifier. Reads sharing molecular identifiers were discarded rather than binned into consensus sequences. MiTCR, with a Q25 quality threshold and the strictest error-elimination algorithm, was used for CDR3 identification, clonotype clustering and error correction. A nonparametric unseen species model with Euler transformation was used to estimate a lower bound on total TCR beta diversity. In-frame beta chains were kept once TCRdb had trimmed the public reads at Q25 with fastp and called clones with MiXCR. Each record represents a unique CDR3 protein, reported with the most common genes and DNA among its rows. The V and J calls reflect TCRdb's pipeline rather than the authors' work. In this sample the table shows 540,000 or so distinct CDR3 sequences, under 55% of which occur a single time. The leading ten clones occupy about 26% of the sample.

Between the V and J ends, shortened by 6 bases and 4 bases respectively, the junction contains 10 bases. For CDR1 and CDR2, the germline V gene lists SGHTA and FQGNSA. The CDR3, cysteine through phenylalanine, is 13 amino acids long. CDR3 DNA is the only sequence kept; it has 39 bases, read in frame from the first base. Donors were under 40 systemically healthy Caucasian individuals from Russia aged roughly 6 to 95 years. About 10 milliliters of peripheral blood were drawn from each donor into EDTA-treated Vacutainer tubes. Ficoll-Paque density-gradient centrifugation was used to isolate PBMCs, with at least 6 million obtained per sample. Trizol reagent was used to extract total RNA from the PBMCs, yielding at least 5 micrograms per sample. Naive CD45RAhigh/CD27high T cell percentages were measured by flow cytometry on a PBMC aliquot from every donor.

The clonotype was recovered from a man aged 80 or over in good health. This sequence uses TRBV7-2 and TRBJ1-5; the D region possibly corresponds to TRBD1 (5 bases align). The sequenced material came from blood. In nucleotide form, the sequence is TGTGCCAGCAGACAGGACTTAAATCAGCCCCAGCATTTT. This is translated as CASRQDLNQPQHF.